The rows below give T cell receptor beta chains drawn from one sample of a study of a mutant IDH1 vaccine in newly diagnosed glioma. Measured with immunoSEQ multiplex PCR; TCRdb has only the in-frame clones, and not every one. The sample has about 68,000 clones, approximately 88% seen once; the top ten hold about an eighth. Antigens of these TCRs are unknown. The sequencing here drew on PBMCs, taken from a glioma patient whose treatment included an IDH1 peptide vaccine. All receptors derive from a man between 18 and 29 years old with glioma. CDR3s include the opening cysteine and the closing phenylalanine or tryptophan. Each record gives: V gene, D gene, clone size, CDR3 length, J gene, CDR3 DNA, CDR3 protein. The D gene is left open where the match is weak. Where a row states a size, it is once, few, many or the class of an expanded clone; other rows omit it.

v_call: TRBV19; d_call: TRBD1; clone_size: few; cdr3_length: 16; j_call: TRBJ1-5; cdr3_nt: TGTGCCAGTAGTGGCTCTAGGACAGGGGGGAGTCAGCCCCAGCATTTT; cdr3_aa: CASSGSRTGGSQPQHF
v_call: TRBV6-4; d_call: TRBD1; clone_size: NA; cdr3_length: 13; j_call: TRBJ2-2; cdr3_nt: TGTGCCAGCAAGGGACAGGCCACCGGGGAGCTGTTTTTT; cdr3_aa: CASKGQATGELFF
v_call: TRBV13; d_call: TRBD2; clone_size: NA; cdr3_length: 13; j_call: TRBJ2-1; cdr3_nt: TGTGCCAGCAGCTTATGGGAGGGCAATGAGCAGTTCTTC; cdr3_aa: CASSLWEGNEQFF
v_call: TRBV27; d_call: NA; clone_size: NA; cdr3_length: 15; j_call: TRBJ1-2; cdr3_nt: TGTGCCAGCGGCGGGGTACTCTCTGCTAACTATGGCTACACCTTC; cdr3_aa: CASGGVLSANYGYTF
v_call: TRBV7-2; d_call: NA; clone_size: NA; cdr3_length: 14; j_call: TRBJ1-2; cdr3_nt: TGTGCCAGCAGCTCACCGGGGGCGATCTATGGCTACACCTTC; cdr3_aa: CASSSPGAIYGYTF
v_call: TRBV4-3; d_call: NA; clone_size: NA; cdr3_length: 15; j_call: TRBJ2-7; cdr3_nt: TGCGCCAGCAGCCTCACGCCCGGGTCGTCCTACGAGCAGTACTTC; cdr3_aa: CASSLTPGSSYEQYF
v_call: TRBV20-1; d_call: NA; clone_size: NA; cdr3_length: 11; j_call: TRBJ2-7; cdr3_nt: TGCAGTGCTAGCGGTCCTTACGAGCAGTACTTC; cdr3_aa: CSASGPYEQYF
v_call: TRBV5-1; d_call: NA; clone_size: few; cdr3_length: 14; j_call: TRBJ1-1; cdr3_nt: TGCGCCAGCAGCTTGAACACGGTGGGGACTGAAGCTTTCTTT; cdr3_aa: CASSLNTVGTEAFF
v_call: TRBV29-1; d_call: TRBD1; clone_size: NA; cdr3_length: 18; j_call: TRBJ1-2; cdr3_nt: TGCAGCGCTCGTACATTTGGGGACCGGGACAGGGATTATAGTGGCTACACCTTC; cdr3_aa: CSARTFGDRDRDYSGYTF
v_call: TRBV19; d_call: TRBD1; clone_size: NA; cdr3_length: 15; j_call: TRBJ1-3; cdr3_nt: TGTGCCAGTAGTATGGGACAGGGGGCAGGAAACACCATATATTTT; cdr3_aa: CASSMGQGAGNTIYF
v_call: TRBV5-1; d_call: NA; clone_size: NA; cdr3_length: 14; j_call: TRBJ2-3; cdr3_nt: TGCGCCAGCAGCTTCGGGTTGAGCACAGATACGCAGTATTTT; cdr3_aa: CASSFGLSTDTQYF
v_call: TRBV4-3; d_call: NA; clone_size: NA; cdr3_length: 13; j_call: TRBJ2-7; cdr3_nt: TGCGCCAGCAGCCAAGATCCCAGCCAAGAGCAGTACTTC; cdr3_aa: CASSQDPSQEQYF
v_call: TRBV28; d_call: TRBD1; clone_size: few; cdr3_length: 13; j_call: TRBJ1-1; cdr3_nt: TGTGCCAGCTCCCGGGACAGGGTCACTGAAGCTTTCTTT; cdr3_aa: CASSRDRVTEAFF
v_call: TRBV18; d_call: NA; clone_size: NA; cdr3_length: 14; j_call: TRBJ1-5; cdr3_nt: TGTGCCAGCTCACTTACAGGAGGGGACCAGCCCCAGCATTTT; cdr3_aa: CASSLTGGDQPQHF